This entry features one T cell receptor (beta chain) sequence. This specimen comes from a study of blood T cell repertoires in COVID-19. Study at large: Collection of acute and convalescent COVID-19 samples took place in the United States, Italy and Spain.

The table came from immunoSEQ multiplex PCR; TCRdb's copy has only in-frame clones and leaves some out. The sample has 100,000 to 150,000 clones; 85% are singletons. What was sequenced was peripheral blood. The origin of this receptor is a woman aged 80 or over with acute or convalescent COVID-19.

DNA for the CDR3: TGTGCCAGCAGTCCCAGGACAGGGCCGTACTACGAGCAGTACTTC. It yields the protein CASSPRTGPYYEQYF. The chain recombines TRBV6-2 or TRBV6-3 with TRBJ2-7, with TRBD1 identical over 8 bases. The J segment lost 3 bases and the V segment lost 5 bases, leaving 9 bases of the junction unmatched. The CDR3 contains 15 residues. Germline CDR1 MNHEY, CDR2 SVGEGT.